The clone carrying this TCR beta chain was counted once. The antigen is undetermined. Culturing for about 10 days preceded CD4+ T cell isolation. The cohort was immunized with two doses of either the BNT162b2 or mRNA-1273 vaccine. The record originates from a study of vaccination effects on CD4 cells after COVID-19. Some clones are missing from TCRdb's copy, which holds only in-frame ones; the method was immunoSEQ multiplex PCR. The sample has 66,000 or so clones; 70% to 75% are singletons. Specimen: CD4+ T cells from PBMCs cultured without peptide, collected after COVID-19 vaccination. This receptor was obtained from a human donor who received a COVID-19 vaccine.

CDR3 region: CAWSVADLNTEAFF. In DNA form, the CDR3 reads TGTGCCTGGAGTGTGGCAGATTTGAACACTGAAGCTTTCTTT. The V gene is TRBV30, the J gene TRBJ1-1; no clear D gene. The CDR3 runs 14 residues. The V and J ends lost 0 bases and 0 bases respectively, with 8 bases between them. In germline, CDR1 is GTSNPN, CDR2 SVGIG (reference sequence).